This T cell receptor (beta chain) was retrieved from a study of T cells after posttransplantation cyclophosphamide. V lost 0 bases, J lost 4 bases, and 13 bases lay in between. Per germline, CDR1 ENHRY and CDR2 SYGVKD. This CDR3 comprises 16 residues. General study results and limits: Recipient CMV seropositivity and CMV reactivation strongly tracked TRB clonality.

With respect to this clone: Its antigen is currently unknown.

Profiled with immunoSEQ multiplex PCR; TCRdb holds only in-frame clones, not every one. The top ten clones hold more than 8.5% of a sample with roughly 18,000 clones, approximately 87% of them seen once. This clonotype originated in a man aged 25-45 years in good health and a related stem cell transplant donor. This chain uses TRBV10-3 with TRBJ2-1; D is possibly TRBD1 (6 bases). Sample: memory CD4+ T cells sorted from blood. The CDR3 loop is CAISESWGLSYNEQFF. The CDR3 nucleotides read TGTGCCATCAGTGAGTCGTGGGGGCTGAGTTACAATGAGCAGTTCTTC.